This T cell receptor beta chain was retrieved from a study of T cell responses to AZD1222 COVID-19 vaccine. Clones were sequenced by immunoSEQ multiplex PCR, and TCRdb holds only the in-frame ones, with some missing. The table includes some 120,000 clones, 80% to 90% detected once. Comments on this clone: No antigen is known for it.

CDR1 MGHRA and CDR2 YSYEKL come from the germline V gene. V was cut by 5 bases and J by 6 bases, with 22 bases left in between. The CDR3 totals 17 residues. Study-level findings and limits: Mostly white British, mostly female donors; authors suggested clonal diversity may be underestimated. At 160-218 and 743-854, vaccine-associated CD4 TCRs were dominant, and they spanned spike. Seropositive AZD1222 recipients at baseline numbered only six or seven. Once two AZD1222 doses were given, Spike-specific TCR breadth and depth went up.

Sequenced material: peripheral blood, taken on day 0 of AZD1222 vaccination. The clonotype originates from an adult in good health. The V gene is TRBV4-1, the J gene TRBJ2-2; a possible D gene is TRBD2 (7 bases). CDR3 sequence reads: CASSFRGRGSVSGELFF. The CDR3 DNA sequence: TGCGCCAGCAGCTTCCGAGGGAGGGGGAGTGTGTCCGGGGAGCTGTTTTTT.